Given below is one TCR beta chain in context. Antigen unknown. This record comes from a study of cytomegalovirus exposure and HLA in healthy donors. The wider study: The same platform as the roughly 630 first-cohort repertoires was used for the 90 to 150 validation repertoires, a later analysis reported.

The repertoire was sequenced with immunoSEQ multiplex PCR; TCRdb's copy has only in-frame clones and lacks some. The data show about 73,000 clones, 85% to 95% seen once. Findings of the study overall: Associated with cytomegalovirus, according to the listing, were fewer than 200 TCR beta chains. Reported performance of the classifier showed diagnosis of cytomegalovirus status with high specificity and sensitivity. Rarity marked most TCR sequences, yet some public TCRs occurred in many donors.

The CDR3 is made up of 15 amino acids. Trimming pared 1 base from V and 2 bases from J, leaving 13 bases between. The germline gives CDR1 SGHDT, CDR2 YYEEEE. Sequencing was carried out using PBMCs. This TCR came from a man between 18 and 35 years old in good health and CMV-seronegative. This sequence joins TRBV5-6 and TRBJ2-7; maybe TRBD2 (6 bases). The CDR3 bases are TGTGCCAGCAGCTTGTTAACTAGCCTTCCCTACGAGCAGTACTTC. Encoded protein: CASSLLTSLPYEQYF. The whole variable domain, remainder taken from reference TRBV5-6 and TRBJ2-7, is DAGVTQSPTHLIKTRGQQVTLRCSPKSGHDTVSWYQQALGQGPQFIFQYYEEEERQRGNFPDRFSGHQFPNYSSELNVNALLLGDSALYLCASSLLTSLPYEQYFGPGTRLTVT.